This T cell receptor (beta chain) was recorded in a study of blood T cell repertoires in COVID-19. Study details: Collection of acute and convalescent COVID-19 samples took place in the United States, Italy and Spain. T cells, B-cell-depleted T cells, or PBMCs provided the cDNA or gDNA that served as material.

In the original processing: Reference gene primers were amplified, and this amplification served to estimate nucleated cell counts. Assay: immunoSEQ multiplex PCR; the TCRdb copy retains only in-frame clones and omits some. V and J calls and clone size are those listed in that table; D and trimming were worked out from the DNA. Among approximately 260,000 clones listed, 75% to 90% were seen once. This clone has more than one count but fewer than ten. CDR3 size: 15 residues. V was shortened by 7 bases and J by 2 bases, with 15 bases between the two germline ends. Looked up from germline, CDR1 is LGHNA and CDR2 is YNFKEQ.

The genes are TRBV4-2 and TRBJ1-5, with D unclear. What was sequenced was peripheral blood. The TCR originated in a woman in her seventies with acute or convalescent COVID-19. The CDR3 loop reads CASTPRAGGNQPQHF. As DNA, the CDR3 is TGTGCCAGCACTCCGAGGGCGGGAGGCAATCAGCCCCAGCATTTT.